This T cell receptor (beta chain) was sequenced for a study of vaccination and CD4 T cells after COVID-19. Study-wide background: The authors used overlapping spike peptides from SARS-CoV-2, HCoV-NL63, HCoV-OC43 and HCoV-229E to stimulate cells.

About this clonotype: As yet, its antigen is unknown.

The treatment denotes: roughly 10-day PBMC culture with coronavirus spike peptide pools or control peptides (ViraFEST assay). Study results and caveats: Vaccine-specific clones in convalescent patients were spike mono-reactive in 304 of 307 cases.

Sequencing of DNA taken from cultured CD4+ T cells relied on the Oncomine TCR Beta short-read assay. Each CDR3 protein gets one entry after TCRdb re-called the PCR reads with MiXCR. The repertoire holds about 3,300 distinct CDR3 sequences, over 60% seen once, with roughly 22% in the top ten. The CDR3 covers 14 residues. Germline CDR1 reads MNHEY; CDR2 reads SVGEGT. The J segment lost 7 bases and the V segment lost 6 bases, leaving 9 bases of the junction unmatched. Sequencing used CD4+ T cells from blood, cultured in vitro. V is TRBV6-2 or TRBV6-3 and J is TRBJ1-1; TRBD1 agrees at 9 bases. This sequence was found in a human donor who had recovered from COVID-19. The CDR3 nucleotides are TGTGCCAGCAGCCAGGGACAGGGAAGATTTGAAGCTTTCTTT. Translating gives CASSQGQGRFEAFF.